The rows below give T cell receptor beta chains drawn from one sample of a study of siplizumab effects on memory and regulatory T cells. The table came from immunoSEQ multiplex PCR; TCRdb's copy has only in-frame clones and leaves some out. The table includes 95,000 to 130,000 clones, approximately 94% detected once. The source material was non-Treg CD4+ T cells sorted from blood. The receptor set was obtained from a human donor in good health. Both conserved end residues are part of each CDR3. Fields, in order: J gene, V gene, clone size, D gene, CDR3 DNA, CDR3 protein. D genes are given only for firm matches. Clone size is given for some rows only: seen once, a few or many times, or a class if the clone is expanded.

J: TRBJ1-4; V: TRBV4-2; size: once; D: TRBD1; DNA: TGTGCCAGCAGCCAGGGACAGACGACAACTAATGAAAAACTGTTTTTT; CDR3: CASSQGQTTTNEKLFF
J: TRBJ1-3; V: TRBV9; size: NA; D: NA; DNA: TGTGCCAGCAGCGTGGGGCTTGGTGCTGGAAACACCATATATTTT; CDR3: CASSVGLGAGNTIYF
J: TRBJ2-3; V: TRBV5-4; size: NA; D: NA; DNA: TGTGCCAGCAGCTTAGGGGAATGGGGCACAGATACGCAGTATTTT; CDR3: CASSLGEWGTDTQYF
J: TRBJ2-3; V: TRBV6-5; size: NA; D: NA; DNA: TGTGCCAGCTCTACTAGGGATACGCAGTATTTT; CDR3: CASSTRDTQYF
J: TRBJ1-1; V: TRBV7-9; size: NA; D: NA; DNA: TGTGCCAGCAGCTTTTCGGGGGACACTGAAGCTTTCTTT; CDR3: CASSFSGDTEAFF
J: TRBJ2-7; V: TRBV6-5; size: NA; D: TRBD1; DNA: TGTGCCAGCAGTCCAACCGGGACAGGGTCCTACGAGCAGTACTTC; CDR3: CASSPTGTGSYEQYF
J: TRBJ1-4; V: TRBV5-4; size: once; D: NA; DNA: TGTGCCAGCAGCTTGGAGAGGGGTGCCACTAATGAAAAACTGTTTTTT; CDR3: CASSLERGATNEKLFF
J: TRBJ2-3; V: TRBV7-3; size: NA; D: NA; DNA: TGTGCCAGCAGCTTAGGCATTAGCGAATTGTTCACAGATACGCAGTATTTT; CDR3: CASSLGISELFTDTQYF
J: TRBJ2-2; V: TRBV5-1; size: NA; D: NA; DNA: TGCGCCAGCAGCCCCAACAGGGGAGGGAACACCGGGGAGCTGTTTTTT; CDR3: CASSPNRGGNTGELFF
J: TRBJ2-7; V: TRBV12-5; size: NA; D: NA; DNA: TGTGCTAGTGGAGTTGGGGGCTCCTACGAGCAGTACTTC; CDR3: CASGVGGSYEQYF
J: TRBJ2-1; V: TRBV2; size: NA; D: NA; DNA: TGTGCCAGCAGCCAATTACTCGACAATGAGCAGTTCTTC; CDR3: CASSQLLDNEQFF
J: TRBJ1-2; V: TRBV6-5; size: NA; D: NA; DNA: TGTGCCAGCAATGGCGGAGGGGATGGCTACACCTTC; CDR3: CASNGGGDGYTF
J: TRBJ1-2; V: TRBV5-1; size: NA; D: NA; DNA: TGCGCCAGCGGCCGAGTAGGGGCGGGTGGCTACACCTTC; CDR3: CASGRVGAGGYTF
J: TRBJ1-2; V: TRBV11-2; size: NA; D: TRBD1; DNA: TGTGCCAGCAGAGCAAACAGGGGTTTGGCTGGCTACACCTTC; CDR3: CASRANRGLAGYTF
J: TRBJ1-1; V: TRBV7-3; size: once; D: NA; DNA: TGTGCCAGCAGCCCCGGGGGGCGGAACACTGAAGCTTTCTTT; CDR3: CASSPGGRNTEAFF
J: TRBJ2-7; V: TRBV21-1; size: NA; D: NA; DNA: TGTGCCAGCAGTAGCGGGACCCGATTGGGCTCCTACGAGCAGTACTTC; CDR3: CASSSGTRLGSYEQYF
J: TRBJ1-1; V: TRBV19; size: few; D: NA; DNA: TGTGCCAGTAGTTCACAGGGAAGAACTGAAGCTTTCTTT; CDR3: CASSSQGRTEAFF
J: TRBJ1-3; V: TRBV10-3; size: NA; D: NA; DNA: TGTGCCATCAGTGGGGGCCCAGGAAACTCTGGAAACACCATATATTTT; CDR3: CAISGGPGNSGNTIYF
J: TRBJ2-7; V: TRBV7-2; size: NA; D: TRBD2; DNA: TGTGCCAGCAGCTTTGCCGGGACTAGCGGGACCGAGCAGTACTTC; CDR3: CASSFAGTSGTEQYF
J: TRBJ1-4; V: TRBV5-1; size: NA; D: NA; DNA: TGCGCCAGCAGCTTGGCCGGGCTCCCGGAGGAAAAACTGTTTTTT; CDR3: CASSLAGLPEEKLFF
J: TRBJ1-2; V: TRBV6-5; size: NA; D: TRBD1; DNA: TGTGCCAGCAGCCCCGGGACAGGGGGGTATGGCTACACCTTC; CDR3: CASSPGTGGYGYTF
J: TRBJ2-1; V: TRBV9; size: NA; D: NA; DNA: TGTGCCAGCAGCGCCCTCTCCAGCTCCTACAATGAGCAGTTCTTC; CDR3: CASSALSSSYNEQFF
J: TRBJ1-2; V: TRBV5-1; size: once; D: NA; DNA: TGCGCCAGCAGCCCCGAGGGCGAGACTAACTATGGCTACACCTTC; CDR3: CASSPEGETNYGYTF
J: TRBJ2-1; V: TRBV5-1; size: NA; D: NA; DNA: TGCGCCAGCAGCTTGGTGACCCCAGACAGATACTCCTACAATGAGCAGTTCTTC; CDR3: CASSLVTPDRYSYNEQFF
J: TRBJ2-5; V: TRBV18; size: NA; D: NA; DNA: TGTGCCAGCTCACCAAGAATGCAACGGGCAGGGGAGACCCAGTACTTC; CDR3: CASSPRMQRAGETQYF
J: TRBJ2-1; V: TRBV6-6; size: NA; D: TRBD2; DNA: TGTGCCATTTGGGCTAGCGGTAACAATGAGCAGTTCTTC; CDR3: CAIWASGNNEQFF
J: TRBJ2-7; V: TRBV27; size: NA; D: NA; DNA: TGTGCCAGCAGTTTCACCAGGGACACCTACGAGCAGTACTTC; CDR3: CASSFTRDTYEQYF
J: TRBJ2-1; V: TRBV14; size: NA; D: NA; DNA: TGTGCCAGCAGCCAAGACCTCCGCAATGAGCAGTTCTTC; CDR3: CASSQDLRNEQFF
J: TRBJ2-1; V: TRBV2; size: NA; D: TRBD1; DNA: TGTGCCAGCAGGGGCCTCGGGACAGCTTATTACAATGAGCAGTTCTTC; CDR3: CASRGLGTAYYNEQFF
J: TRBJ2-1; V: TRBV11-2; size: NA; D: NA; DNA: TGTGCCAGCAGCTTAGTCGGTCGAGGGGGGGGCTACAATGAGCAGTTCTTC; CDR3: CASSLVGRGGGYNEQFF
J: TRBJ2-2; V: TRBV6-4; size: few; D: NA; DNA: TGTGCCAGCAGTGTACAGGGAAACACCGGGGAGCTGTTTTTT; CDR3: CASSVQGNTGELFF
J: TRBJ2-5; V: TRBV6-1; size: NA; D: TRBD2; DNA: TGTGCCAGCAGGGGGGAGGGAACCCAGTACTTC; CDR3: CASRGEGTQYF
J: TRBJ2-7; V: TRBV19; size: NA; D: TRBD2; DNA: TGTGCCAGTAGCCGGGGGACTAGCGGGAGTTTGGAGTACTTC; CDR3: CASSRGTSGSLEYF
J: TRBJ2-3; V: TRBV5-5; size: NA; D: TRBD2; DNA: TGTGCCAGCAGCTTGCTGGCTAGCGGGGGTTCTCGCACAGATACGCAGTATTTT; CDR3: CASSLLASGGSRTDTQYF
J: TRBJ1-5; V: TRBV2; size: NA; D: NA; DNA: TGTGCCAGCAGTGGGGGTTGGATTTTGGGCAATCAGCCCCAGCATTTT; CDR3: CASSGGWILGNQPQHF
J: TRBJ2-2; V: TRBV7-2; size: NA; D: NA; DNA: TGTGCCAGCAGCTTAAAAGGGACCGGGGAGCTGTTTTTT; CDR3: CASSLKGTGELFF
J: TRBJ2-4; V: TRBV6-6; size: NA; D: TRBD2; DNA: TGTGCCAGCAGCCCGCCGGGGACTAGCAAAAACATTCAGTACTTC; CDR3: CASSPPGTSKNIQYF